The 10 T cell receptor beta chains presented below share a single source sample, sequenced in a study of blood T cell repertoires in COVID-19. TCRdb's copy holds only in-frame clones and misses some; the assay was immunoSEQ multiplex PCR. The table has hundreds of thousands of clones, about nine tenths seen once. The specimen sequenced was peripheral blood. The source is a man younger than 35 with active or convalescent COVID-19.

The J gene is TRBJ1-4, the V gene TRBV2, with D perhaps matching TRBD1 (5 bases). V was cut by 11 bases and J by 8 bases, with 15 bases left in between. CDR1 SNHLY and CDR2 FYNNEI come from the germline V gene. The CDR3 loop spans 12 amino acids. Written as DNA, the CDR3 is TGTGCCTCAGAACTGGGGGGGGAAAAACTGTTTTTT. Translating gives CASELGGEKLFF.

V gene TRBV11-2 combines with J gene TRBJ1-5; D uncertain. CDR1 and CDR2 (germline): SGHAT, FQNNGV. CDR3 length: 14 residues. Deletions cut 1 base from V and 2 bases from J, with 6 bases between. The CDR3 sequence is CASSLGGGNQPQHF. CDR3 in DNA: TGTGCCAGCAGCTTAGGAGGTGGCAATCAGCCCCAGCATTTT.

The CDR3 here is CASSYDRAPNQPQHF. As DNA, the CDR3 is TGTGCCAGCAGTTACGACAGGGCCCCCAATCAGCCCCAGCATTTT. The chain combines TRBV6-5 with TRBJ1-5; 7 bases fit TRBD1. Germline V gene lookup returns CDR1 MNHEY and CDR2 SVGAGI. The ends lost 2 bases at V and 3 bases at J; junction bases unmatched: 4. The length of the CDR3 is 15 residues.

In this sample, this clone turned up a few times. The rearrangement uses TRBV7-9 and TRBJ2-5; 12 bases map to TRBD2. The CDR3 consists of 15 residues. V lost 8 bases to trimming and J lost 2 bases; unmatched junction nucleotides: 6. CDR1 is SEHNR, CDR2 FQNEAQ, per germline (reference sequence). CDR3 protein: CASGGGTSGQETQYF. In nucleotides, the CDR3 is TGTGCCAGCGGGGGCGGGACTAGCGGGCAAGAGACCCAGTACTTC.

This clone showed up just a few times. The J gene is TRBJ2-7, the V gene TRBV3-1 (or the pseudogene TRBV3-2); 10 nucleotides agree with TRBD2. The V gene's germline CDR1 is LGHDT and CDR2 YNNKEL (reference sequence). J lost 7 bases, V lost 6 bases, and 6 bases had no gene match. The CDR3 has 13 residues. The CDR3 region has the DNA TGTGCCAGCAGTGGCCTAGCGGGAGTTGAGCAGTACTTC. As protein: CASSGLAGVEQYF.

This clone appeared a single time. The chain couples TRBV14 to TRBJ2-7; D ambiguous. The ends were cut back, 4 bases at V and 2 bases at J, with 9 bases in the middle. CDR3 length: 13 amino acids. Germline V lookup: CDR1 SGHDN, CDR2 FVKESK. This CDR3 is CASSPYRTYEQYF. The CDR3, as DNA: TGTGCCAGCAGCCCTTACAGAACCTACGAGCAGTACTTC. Filled out from reference TRBV14 and TRBJ2-7, the complete variable domain reads EAGVTQFPSHSVIEKGQTVTLRCDPISGHDNLYWYRRVMGKEIKFLLHFVKESKQDESGMPNNRFLAERTGGTYSTLKVQPAELEDSGVYFCASSPYRTYEQYFGPGTRLTVT.

This sequence joins TRBV6-5 and TRBJ1-1, with 7 bases identical to TRBD1. Germline-derived CDR1 and CDR2 are MNHEY and SVGAGI. J lost 4 bases, V lost 6 bases, and 8 bases had no gene match. The CDR3 contains 14 residues. CDR3 in amino acids: CASSHRGMSTEAFF. The CDR3 nucleotides are TGTGCCAGCAGCCACAGGGGAATGAGCACTGAAGCTTTCTTT.

This chain connects TRBV7-3 to TRBJ2-2, with 9 nucleotides matching TRBD2. The CDR3 is 15 amino acids. Per the germline V gene, CDR1 is SGHTA and CDR2 is FQGTGA. Trimming removed 5 bases from V and 5 bases from J; junction bases left unmatched: 6. CDR3 amino acids: CASSPGLAGTGELFF. The CDR3 DNA is TGTGCCAGCAGCCCGGGACTAGCTGGGACCGGGGAGCTGTTTTTT.

The J gene is TRBJ2-3, the V gene TRBV18, with TRBD2 identical over 9 bases. J lost 4 bases, V lost 4 bases, and 3 bases had no gene match. The CDR3 has 14 amino acids. Germline CDR1 is KGHSH and CDR2 is LQKENI. The CDR3 DNA reads TGTGCCAGCTCACTGCGGGAGGGCTCAGATACGCAGTATTTT. This codes for CASSLREGSDTQYF. The variable domain in full, with the rest retrieved from reference TRBV18 and TRBJ2-3, is NAGVMQNPRHLVRRRGQEARLRCSPMKGHSHVYWYRQLPEEGLKFMVYLQKENIIDESGMPKERFSAEFPKEGPSILRIQQVVRGDSAAYFCASSLREGSDTQYFGPGTRLTVL.

The J gene is TRBJ1-3, the V gene TRBV7-9, with 8 bases identical to TRBD1. After removal of 0 bases from V and 2 bases from J, the junction contained 9 bases not matched to a gene. Germline V CDR1 and CDR2: SEHNR, FQNEAQ (reference sequence). The CDR3 extends over 18 amino acids. The CDR3 is CASSLAPWTGKAGNTIYF. Here the CDR3 DNA reads TGTGCCAGCAGCTTAGCCCCTTGGACAGGGAAAGCTGGAAACACCATATATTTT.